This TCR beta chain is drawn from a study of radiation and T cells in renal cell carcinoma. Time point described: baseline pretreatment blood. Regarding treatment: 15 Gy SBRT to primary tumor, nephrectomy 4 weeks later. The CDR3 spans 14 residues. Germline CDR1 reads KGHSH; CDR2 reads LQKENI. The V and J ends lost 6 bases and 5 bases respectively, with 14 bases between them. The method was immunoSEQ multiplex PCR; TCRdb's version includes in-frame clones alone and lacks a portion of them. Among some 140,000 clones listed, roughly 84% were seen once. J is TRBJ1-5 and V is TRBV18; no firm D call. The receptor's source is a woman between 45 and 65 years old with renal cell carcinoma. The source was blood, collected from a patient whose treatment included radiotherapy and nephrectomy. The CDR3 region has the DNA TGTGCCAGCTCCGCGGGAGCTGTTGATCAGCCCCAGCATTTT. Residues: CASSAGAVDQPQHF.